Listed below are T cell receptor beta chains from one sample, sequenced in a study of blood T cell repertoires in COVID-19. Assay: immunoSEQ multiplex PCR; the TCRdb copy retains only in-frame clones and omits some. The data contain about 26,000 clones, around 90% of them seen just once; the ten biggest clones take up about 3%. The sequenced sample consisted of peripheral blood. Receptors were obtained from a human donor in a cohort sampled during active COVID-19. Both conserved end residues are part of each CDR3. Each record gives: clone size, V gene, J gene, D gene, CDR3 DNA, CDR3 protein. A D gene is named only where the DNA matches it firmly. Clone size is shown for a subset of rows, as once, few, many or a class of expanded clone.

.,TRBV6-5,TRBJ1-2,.,TGTGCCAGCAGTTACCACAGGGTGAGGAGTGGCTACACCTTC,CASSYHRVRSGYTF
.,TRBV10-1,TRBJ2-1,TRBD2,TGCGCCAGCAGTGATGGGACTAGCAAGGCCTATGAGCAGTTCTTC,CASSDGTSKAYEQFF
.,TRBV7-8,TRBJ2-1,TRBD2,TGTGCCAGCAGCTTAGTGTATGGCGGGGGGCCGAATGAGCAGTTCTTC,CASSLVYGGGPNEQFF
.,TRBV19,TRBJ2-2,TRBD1,TGTGCCAGTAGTATTAGGACAGGGGCTGGGGAGCTGTTTTTT,CASSIRTGAGELFF
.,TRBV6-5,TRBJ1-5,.,TGTGCCAGCGGCCCGACAGCCAGCAATCAGCCCCAGCATTTT,CASGPTASNQPQHF
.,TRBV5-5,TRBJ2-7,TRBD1,TGTGCCAGCAGCTCCCAACAGGGGAGCCACGAGCAGTACTTC,CASSSQQGSHEQYF
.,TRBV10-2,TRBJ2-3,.,TGCGCCAGCAGTGAGTCGACAGGATGGGATACGCAGTATTTT,CASSESTGWDTQYF
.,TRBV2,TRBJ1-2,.,TGTGCCAGCAGTGTGGACACCGGCGGTAACTATGGCTACACCTTC,CASSVDTGGNYGYTF
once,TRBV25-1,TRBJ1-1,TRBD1,TGTGCCAGCAGTGAGCCGGGACAGGGACGGGGAACTGAAGCTTTCTTT,CASSEPGQGRGTEAFF
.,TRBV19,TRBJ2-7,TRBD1,TGTGCCAGTAGTATAGACGGACAGGGCAAGCAGTACTTC,CASSIDGQGKQYF
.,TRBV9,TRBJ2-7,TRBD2,TGTGCCAGCAGCTCCAGTAAAGCGGGAGATCCCTACGAGCAGTACTTC,CASSSSKAGDPYEQYF
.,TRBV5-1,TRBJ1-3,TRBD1,TGCGCCAGCAGCCGAACCGGGACAGGGGCTGGAAACACCATATATTTT,CASSRTGTGAGNTIYF
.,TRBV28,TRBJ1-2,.,TGTGCCAGCATTCCGGACACCCGATATGGCTACACCTTC,CASIPDTRYGYTF
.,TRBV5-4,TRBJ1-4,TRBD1,TGTGCCAGCAGCCCAGGGGGCTTTAATGAAAAACTGTTTTTT,CASSPGGFNEKLFF
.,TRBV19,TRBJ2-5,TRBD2,TGTGCCAGTAGAAGGGGGACTAGCGGGACACAAGAGACCCAGTACTTC,CASRRGTSGTQETQYF
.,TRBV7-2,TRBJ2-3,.,TGTGCCAGCAGCCCTCCAGGGACACTCCCAGCAGATACGCAGTATTTT,CASSPPGTLPADTQYF
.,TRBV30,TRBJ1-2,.,TGTGCCTGGACATCGCCAGGGATCTTGGACTATGGCTACACCTTC,CAWTSPGILDYGYTF
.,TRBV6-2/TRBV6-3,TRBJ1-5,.,TGTGCCAGCACCCCCACGGGACTTCAGCCCCAGCATTTT,CASTPTGLQPQHF
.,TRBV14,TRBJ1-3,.,TGTGCCAGCAGCCAAGCGGACACCATATATTTT,CASSQADTIYF
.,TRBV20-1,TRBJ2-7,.,TGCAGTGCTAGTGGCGGTTACCAGCAGTACTTC,CSASGGYQQYF
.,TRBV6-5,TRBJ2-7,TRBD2,TGTGCCAGCAGATACTCGCTAGCGGAAGCAACCTACGAGCAGTACTTC,CASRYSLAEATYEQYF
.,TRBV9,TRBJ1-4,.,TGTGCCAGCAGCGCCACAGGTTGGTCAGGCGAAAAACTGTTTTTT,CASSATGWSGEKLFF
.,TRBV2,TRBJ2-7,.,TGTGCCAGCGGAGGGAACTCCTACGAGCAGTACTTC,CASGGNSYEQYF
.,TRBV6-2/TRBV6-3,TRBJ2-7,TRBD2,TGTGCCAGCAGTCCGGGGGGGTCCGCGACCAAGATAGGCGAGCAGTACTTC,CASSPGGSATKIGEQYF
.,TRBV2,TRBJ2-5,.,TGTGCCAGCAGCGTCAGGGGAGGGCAAGAGACCCAGTACTTC,CASSVRGGQETQYF
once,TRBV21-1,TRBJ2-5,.,TGTGCCAGCAGCCCCCTCGGGGAAATACTAGCGGGAGTTCAAGAGACCCAGTACTTC,CASSPLGEILAGVQETQYF
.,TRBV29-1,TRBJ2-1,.,TGCAGCGTCGAGGCCGCATTCTACAATGAGCAGTTCTTC,CSVEAAFYNEQFF
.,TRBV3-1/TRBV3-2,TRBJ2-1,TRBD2,TGTGCCAGCAGCCATCCCGGGACTAGCGGTTACAATGAGCAGTTCTTC,CASSHPGTSGYNEQFF
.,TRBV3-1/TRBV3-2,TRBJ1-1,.,TGTGCCAGCAGTAACACCCCGGGCACTGAAGCTTTCTTT,CASSNTPGTEAFF
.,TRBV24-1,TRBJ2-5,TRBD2,TGTGCCACCAGTGACCCCGGGACTAGCGGGAGAACCCAGTACTTC,CATSDPGTSGRTQYF
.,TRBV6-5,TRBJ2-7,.,TGTGCCAGCAGGGGGGAGGCCTCCTACGAGCAGTACTTC,CASRGEASYEQYF
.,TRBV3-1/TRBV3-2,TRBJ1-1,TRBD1,TGTGCCAGCAGCCACGACAGGGGCTCAGGGGCTTTCTTT,CASSHDRGSGAFF
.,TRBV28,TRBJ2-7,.,TGTGCCAGCAGTTTGAGTGCGGGGAACTCCTACGAGCAGTACTTC,CASSLSAGNSYEQYF
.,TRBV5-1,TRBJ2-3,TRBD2,TGCGCCAGCAGCTTGGTAGGGACTAGCGGGAGAGGGAACACAGATACGCAGTATTTT,CASSLVGTSGRGNTDTQYF
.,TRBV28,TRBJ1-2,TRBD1,TGTGCCAGCAGTACCCCCGGACAGGGGGCGCCTCGGGGCTACACCTTC,CASSTPGQGAPRGYTF
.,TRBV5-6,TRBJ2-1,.,TGTGCCAGCAGCGCCAGCAATGAGCAGTTCTTC,CASSASNEQFF
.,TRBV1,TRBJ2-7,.,TGCACCCCTCGGTCCCACGAGCAGTACTTC,CTPRSHEQYF
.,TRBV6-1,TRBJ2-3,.,TGTGCCAGCAGTGAAGTTAGGGGTAGAGATACGCAGTATTTT,CASSEVRGRDTQYF
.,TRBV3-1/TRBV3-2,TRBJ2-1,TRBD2,TGTGCCAGCAGCCAAGGCGAGCGGGGGGGTCCACAGTTCTTC,CASSQGERGGPQFF
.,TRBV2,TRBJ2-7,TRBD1,TGTGCCAGCAGAAAAGGGACAGTCTCCTACGAGCAGTACTTC,CASRKGTVSYEQYF
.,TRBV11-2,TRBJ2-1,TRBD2,TGTGCCAGCAGCTTAGGCGGGAGGGTGGTAGATGAGCAGTTCTTC,CASSLGGRVVDEQFF
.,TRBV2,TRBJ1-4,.,TGTGCCAGCAACCCAGGGGCGACGACTGCAACTAATGAAAAACTGTTTTTT,CASNPGATTATNEKLFF
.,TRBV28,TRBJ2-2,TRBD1,TGTGCCAGCAGCGGGACAGCGAACACCGGGGAGCTGTTTTTT,CASSGTANTGELFF
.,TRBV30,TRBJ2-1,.,TGTGCCCGAAAGGCAAGGGAGCCGGGGTCTTCGAGTTCTTACAATGAGCAGTTCTTC,CARKAREPGSSSSYNEQFF
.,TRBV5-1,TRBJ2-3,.,TGCGCCAGCAGCTTGGGGGCAACAGCCGATACGCAGTATTTT,CASSLGATADTQYF